What follows are 14 T cell receptor beta chains derived from one specimen sequenced in a study of T cells in Graves' hyperthyroidism and ophthalmopathy. TCR beta CDR3 region amplification was performed from RNA transcripts. The HTBI primer set drove a first-round RT-PCR of the TCR CDR3. One entry per CDR3 protein, called by TCRdb with MiXCR from the multiplex PCR reads. The sample includes roughly 420,000 distinct CDR3 sequences, 15% to 18% of them seen just once. The sample taken for sequencing was blood. These receptor sequences come from a young woman with Graves' hyperthyroidism.

V gene TRBV5-4 combines with J gene TRBJ2-1; weak D call: TRBD2 (6 bases). There are 13 residues in the CDR3. Per the germline V gene, CDR1 is SGHNT and CDR2 is YYREEE (reference sequence). The V end was cut by 3 bases, the J end by 10 bases, with 14 bases between. In DNA, the CDR3 is TGTGCCAGCAGCTACCGGGAGTCTCGGGAGCAGTTCTTC. It encodes CASSYRESREQFF. Full variable domain (outside the CDR3, taken from reference TRBV5-4 and TRBJ2-1): ETGVTQSPTHLIKTRGQQVTLRCSSQSGHNTVSWYQQALGQGPQFIFQYYREEENGRGNFPPRFSGLQFPNYSSELNVNALELDDSALYLCASSYRESREQFFGPGTRLTVL.

V and J are TRBV7-3 and TRBJ2-5, with D tentatively TRBD2 (6 bases). The CDR3 has 13 amino acids. The germline V and J ends were trimmed by 5 bases and 4 bases, with 11 bases remaining between them. Per the germline V gene, CDR1 is SGHTA and CDR2 is FQGTGA. CDR3 residues: CASSTGTGETQYF. DNA for the CDR3: TGTGCCAGCAGCACTGGGACTGGAGAGACCCAGTACTTC. Full variable domain (missing parts from reference TRBV7-3 and TRBJ2-5): GAGVSQTPSNKVTEKGKYVELRCDPISGHTALYWYRQSLGQGPEFLIYFQGTGAADDSGLPNDRFFAVRPEGSVSTLKIQRTERGDSAVYLCASSTGTGETQYFGPGTRLLVL.

V gene TRBV4-3 combines with J gene TRBJ2-1; TRBD2 might be the D (5 bases). Looked up from germline, CDR1 is LGHNA and CDR2 is YSLEER. The V end was cut by 4 bases, the J end by 6 bases, with 16 bases between. The CDR3 runs to 15 residues. The CDR3 region has the DNA TGCGCCAGCAGCCGATCCCAGCGGCCCTCCAATGAGCAGTTCTTC. It translates to CASSRSQRPSNEQFF.

Only a few counts were recorded for this clonotype. The V call is TRBV24-1, the J call TRBJ1-3; tentatively, D is TRBD1 (5 bases). Trimming took 3 bases from V and 0 from J, leaving 11 bases between them. The V gene's germline CDR1 is KGHDR and CDR2 SFDVKD. The CDR3 totals 16 residues. This CDR3 is CATSDHRRGSGNTIYF. The DNA for the CDR3 is TGTGCCACCAGTGATCATCGGAGGGGCTCTGGAAACACCATATATTTT.

The rearrangement uses TRBV6-1 and TRBJ1-1; D call uncertain. The CDR3 runs 13 residues. The V gene's germline CDR1 is MNHNS and CDR2 SASEGT. V dropped 6 bases and J dropped 6 bases, with 14 bases sitting between them. CDR3 in amino acids: CASSRMNSAEAFF. Written as DNA, the CDR3 is TGTGCCAGCAGCAGGATGAACAGCGCTGAAGCTTTCTTT.

This clonotype was counted ten times or more. This rearrangement joins TRBV3-1 to TRBJ2-3, with TRBD1 matching over 10 bases. The V and J ends lost 1 base and 7 bases, in that order; junction bases with no gene match: 17. The CDR3 runs to 19 residues. The germline CDR1 and CDR2 sequences are LGHDT and YNNKEL (reference sequence). The CDR3 loop is CASSQVFKGRDRGPNTQYF. CDR3 bases: TGTGCCAGCAGCCAAGTTTTCAAAGGTCGGGACAGGGGACCGAATACGCAGTATTTT.

This rearrangement joins TRBV9 to TRBJ1-2, with D hard to call. The germline V and J ends were trimmed by 1 base and 4 bases, with 8 bases remaining between them. The CDR3 runs to 13 residues. Looked up from germline, CDR1 is SGDLS and CDR2 is YYNGEE. CDR3 nucleotides: TGTGCCAGCAGCGTATCCGGGGTCTATGGCTACACCTTC. This encodes CASSVSGVYGYTF.

This clonotype has ten or more counts. The rearrangement links TRBV2 to TRBJ2-1, with D unresolved. This CDR3 has 11 residues. V lost 4 bases, J lost 5 bases, and 3 bases lay in between. Germline V gene lookup returns CDR1 SNHLY and CDR2 FYNNEI. The CDR3 loop reads CASSGDNEQFF. The CDR3 DNA sequence: TGTGCCAGCAGTGGAGACAATGAGCAGTTCTTC.

A remark on this clonotype: Given a much more abundant clone one base away, this may be a read error. The chain couples TRBV5-1 to TRBJ2-1; 13 bases match TRBD2. The germline V gene encodes CDR1 SGHRS and CDR2 YFSETQ. The CDR3 is 17 amino acids. The CDR3 reads CASSSTTSGRAYNGQFF. CDR3 DNA: TGCGCCAGCAGCTCAACCACTAGCGGGAGGGCCTACAATGGGCAGTTCTTC.

This clonotype was found a few times. The CDR3 coding sequence is TGTGCCAGCAGCACCCAGGGGGGGGGGACAGATACGCAGTATTTT. Protein sequence: CASSTQGGGTDTQYF. The rearrangement uses TRBV9 and TRBJ2-3; TRBD1 or TRBD2 may be the D gene (7 bases each). The germline V and J ends were trimmed by 4 bases and 3 bases, with 15 bases remaining between them. Germline CDR1 SGDLS, CDR2 YYNGEE. This CDR3 spans 15 amino acids.

The genes are TRBV20-1 and TRBJ2-5, with D perhaps being TRBD1 or TRBD2 (7 bases each). Looked up from germline, CDR1 is DFQATT and CDR2 is SNEGSKA (reference sequence). The CDR3 runs 14 residues. V dropped 6 bases and J dropped 9 bases, with 23 bases sitting between them. CDR3 loop: CSARPTGKGGAQYF. The CDR3, as DNA: TGCAGTGCCAGGCCGACAGGGAAAGGGGGGGCCCAGTACTTC.

This clonotype was counted at least ten times. The V gene is TRBV29-1, the J gene TRBJ2-5; possibly TRBD1 for D (6 bases). This CDR3 spans 14 amino acids. Per the germline V gene, CDR1 is SQVTM and CDR2 is ANQGSEA. Trimming cost V 6 bases and J 2 bases, with 16 bases left between them. CDR3 loop: CSVDPAGAQETQYF. The CDR3 DNA reads as TGCAGCGTAGACCCGGCAGGGGCTCAAGAGACCCAGTACTTC. Supplemented by reference TRBV29-1 and TRBJ2-5, the full variable domain reads SAVISQKPSRDICQRGTSLTIQCQVDSQVTMMFWYRQQPGQSLTLIATANQGSEATYESGFVIDKFPISRPNLTFSTLTVSNMSPEDSSIYLCSVDPAGAQETQYFGPGTRLLVL.

This clonotype was picked up a small number of times. V and J are TRBV27 and TRBJ1-1; tentative D call: TRBD1 (5 bases). The germline V gene has CDR1 MNHEY and CDR2 SMNVEV (reference sequence). There are 15 residues in the CDR3. V lost 0 bases, J lost 3 bases, and 11 bases lay in between. CDR3 residues: CASSLSGARDTEAFF. The CDR3 nucleotides read TGTGCCAGCAGTTTATCAGGGGCCCGGGACACTGAAGCTTTCTTT.

There are a few counts of this clonotype. The chain recombines TRBV28 with TRBJ1-2, with TRBD1 as a possible D gene (6 bases). The germline V gene has CDR1 MDHEN and CDR2 SYDVKM. There are 12 residues in the CDR3. V lost 5 bases and J 8 bases, leaving 12 bases between the germline ends. CDR3 bases: TGTGCCAGCAGTCCAGGACAGTTGGGCTACACCTTC. Translated, it gives CASSPGQLGYTF.